This T cell receptor beta chain was observed in a study of cytomegalovirus exposure and HLA in healthy donors. Study findings and constraints: Researchers catalogued approximately 170 TCR beta chains as cytomegalovirus-associated. Highly shared variants forming one cluster were likely a sequencing artifact.

The PCR contained 60 Vbeta and 13 Jbeta primers. As processed by the authors: Unique TCR beta chains totaled roughly 81 million in a later count, with around 11 million of them shared. Measured with immunoSEQ multiplex PCR; TCRdb has only the in-frame clones, and not every one. D and trimming were read from the DNA, whereas the V and J calls and clone size are those reported in that table. The repertoire has 120,000 or so clones, roughly 80% of them found once; the top ten carry 3.5% to 4.5%. Regarding this clone: Its target is not known.

The CDR3 totals 15 residues. The J segment lost 1 base and the V segment lost 6 bases, leaving 5 bases of the junction unmatched. CDR1 SGHAT and CDR2 FQNNGV come from the germline V gene. The receptor was isolated from a man aged 18 to 35 in good health and CMV-seropositive. The chain has TRBV11-2 and TRBJ2-5, with 10 bases matching TRBD1. The sample consisted of PBMCs. CDR3 sequence: CASSLGQGIQETQYF. The CDR3 nucleotides are TGTGCCAGCAGTCTGGGACAGGGGATCCAAGAGACCCAGTACTTC.